This TCR beta chain came from a study of blood T cell repertoires in COVID-19. Study summary: Sources were T cells, B-cell-depleted T cells, or PBMCs; the material itself was cDNA or gDNA.

Sequencing used immunoSEQ multiplex PCR; TCRdb keeps in-frame clones, though not all of them. The sample has about 150,000 clones; 85% are singletons. This CDR3 region has 14 residues. The germline V gene encodes CDR1 SGDLS and CDR2 YYNGEE. The trim removed 7 bases at V and 5 bases at J, leaving 8 bases unmatched. This TCR was recovered from a woman between 40 and 55 years old who had recovered from COVID-19. The rearrangement uses TRBV9 and TRBJ2-1; 8 nucleotides agree with TRBD2. Sequenced material: PBMCs or T cells enriched from blood (not recorded which). CDR3 sequence (DNA): TGTGCCAGCGGGGCGGGGGGACTCAACAATGAGCAGTTCTTC. This gives the protein CASGAGGLNNEQFF.